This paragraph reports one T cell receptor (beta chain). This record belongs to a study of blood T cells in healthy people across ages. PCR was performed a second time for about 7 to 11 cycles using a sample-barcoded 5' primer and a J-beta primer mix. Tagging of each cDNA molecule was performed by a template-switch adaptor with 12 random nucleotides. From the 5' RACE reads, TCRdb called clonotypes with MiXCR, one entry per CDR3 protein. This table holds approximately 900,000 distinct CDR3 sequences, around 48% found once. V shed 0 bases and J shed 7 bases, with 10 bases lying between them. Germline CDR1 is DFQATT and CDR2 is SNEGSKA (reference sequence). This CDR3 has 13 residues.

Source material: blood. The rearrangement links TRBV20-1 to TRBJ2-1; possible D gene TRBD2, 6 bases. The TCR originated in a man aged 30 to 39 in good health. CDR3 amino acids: CSARDERGNEQFF. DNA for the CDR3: TGCAGTGCTAGAGATGAACGGGGGAATGAGCAGTTCTTC.